The rows below give T cell receptor beta chains drawn from one sample of a study of blood T cell repertoires in COVID-19. Using immunoSEQ multiplex PCR, the repertoire was profiled, and TCRdb retains in-frame clones only, with some absent. The profile covers about 150,000 clones, with around 89% appearing a single time and roughly 2.9% taken by the ten largest. Sequenced input: peripheral blood. These receptor sequences come from a man aged 55 to 70 with active or convalescent COVID-19. The CDR3 runs from the conserved cysteine through the conserved F or W. Each record gives: D gene, V gene, J gene, clone size, CDR3 protein, CDR3 DNA. The D gene is left open where the match is weak. Expanded clones are given a class, and other clones once, few, many or no size at all.

d_gene: .; v_gene: TRBV7-2; j_gene: TRBJ1-2; abundance: .; CDR3aa: CASSSSRGERGYGYTF; CDR3nt: TGTGCCAGCAGCTCATCCCGAGGAGAGCGAGGCTATGGCTACACCTTC
d_gene: .; v_gene: TRBV6-2/TRBV6-3; j_gene: TRBJ2-3; abundance: .; CDR3aa: CASSYLKGTSTDTQYF; CDR3nt: TGTGCCAGCAGTTACCTAAAAGGGACTAGCACAGATACGCAGTATTTT
d_gene: TRBD1; v_gene: TRBV18; j_gene: TRBJ1-1; abundance: few; CDR3aa: CASSGTGGVRGTEAFF; CDR3nt: TGTGCCAGCTCCGGGACAGGGGGCGTAAGGGGCACTGAAGCTTTCTTT
d_gene: TRBD2; v_gene: TRBV5-1; j_gene: TRBJ2-3; abundance: .; CDR3aa: CASTPTSGGARDTQYF; CDR3nt: TGCGCCAGCACCCCGACTAGCGGGGGGGCTAGAGATACGCAGTATTTT
d_gene: TRBD2; v_gene: TRBV7-8; j_gene: TRBJ2-7; abundance: .; CDR3aa: CASSPWAGGAHEQYF; CDR3nt: TGTGCCAGCAGCCCCTGGGCCGGGGGGGCCCACGAGCAGTACTTC
d_gene: TRBD1; v_gene: TRBV7-2; j_gene: TRBJ1-2; abundance: once; CDR3aa: CASSLGQGAVYGYTF; CDR3nt: TGTGCCAGCAGCTTAGGGCAGGGGGCTGTCTATGGCTACACCTTC
d_gene: .; v_gene: TRBV19; j_gene: TRBJ1-5; abundance: .; CDR3aa: CASTDSGGYSNQPQHF; CDR3nt: TGTGCCAGCACCGACAGTGGGGGCTATAGCAATCAGCCCCAGCATTTT
d_gene: .; v_gene: TRBV5-4; j_gene: TRBJ2-3; abundance: few; CDR3aa: CASSPQQGSTDTQYF; CDR3nt: TGTGCCAGCAGCCCGCAACAGGGTAGCACAGATACGCAGTATTTT
d_gene: TRBD2; v_gene: TRBV4-2; j_gene: TRBJ2-2; abundance: .; CDR3aa: CASSQGLAGGPDTGELFF; CDR3nt: TGTGCCAGCAGCCAAGGACTAGCGGGAGGGCCTGACACCGGGGAGCTGTTTTTT
d_gene: .; v_gene: TRBV11-2; j_gene: TRBJ2-3; abundance: .; CDR3aa: CASSLGLRADTQYF; CDR3nt: TGTGCCAGCAGCTTGGGTCTTCGGGCAGATACGCAGTATTTT
d_gene: .; v_gene: TRBV9; j_gene: TRBJ2-1; abundance: .; CDR3aa: CASSVAGSLREQFF; CDR3nt: TGTGCCAGCAGCGTAGCTGGGAGTTTACGTGAGCAGTTCTTC
d_gene: TRBD2; v_gene: TRBV7-2; j_gene: TRBJ2-2; abundance: .; CDR3aa: CASSLAGGPGGTGELFF; CDR3nt: TGTGCCAGCAGCTTAGCGGGAGGGCCTGGAGGGACCGGGGAGCTGTTTTTT
d_gene: TRBD2; v_gene: TRBV24-1; j_gene: TRBJ2-2; abundance: once; CDR3aa: CATSDLGGLSDTGELFF; CDR3nt: TGTGCCACCAGTGATTTGGGGGGACTAAGTGACACCGGGGAGCTGTTTTTT
d_gene: TRBD1; v_gene: TRBV24-1; j_gene: TRBJ2-7; abundance: .; CDR3aa: CATSDFRQGTHEQYF; CDR3nt: TGTGCCACCAGTGATTTCCGACAGGGGACTCACGAGCAGTACTTC
d_gene: .; v_gene: TRBV21-1; j_gene: TRBJ1-5; abundance: once; CDR3aa: CASSKALKKWDRCNQPQHF; CDR3nt: TGTGCCAGCAGCAAAGCGCTAAAGAAATGGGACAGGTGCAATCAGCCCCAGCATTTT
d_gene: .; v_gene: TRBV19; j_gene: TRBJ1-2; abundance: .; CDR3aa: CASSIGGGPHYGYTF; CDR3nt: TGTGCCAGTAGTATAGGGGGAGGGCCGCACTATGGCTACACCTTC
d_gene: TRBD2; v_gene: TRBV5-5; j_gene: TRBJ2-1; abundance: .; CDR3aa: CASSSQAGGVFEQFF; CDR3nt: TGCGCCAGCAGCTCTCAAGCGGGGGGGGTTTTTGAGCAGTTCTTC
d_gene: TRBD2; v_gene: TRBV5-1; j_gene: TRBJ2-3; abundance: .; CDR3aa: CASSQGLAGGQDTQYF; CDR3nt: TGCGCCAGCAGCCAGGGACTAGCGGGAGGGCAAGATACGCAGTATTTT
d_gene: .; v_gene: TRBV3-1/TRBV3-2; j_gene: TRBJ1-1; abundance: .; CDR3aa: CASSLQGLGTEAFF; CDR3nt: TGTGCCAGCAGCCTACAGGGCCTCGGCACTGAAGCTTTCTTT
d_gene: TRBD2; v_gene: TRBV4-3; j_gene: TRBJ2-1; abundance: .; CDR3aa: CASSQTGRGHHEQFF; CDR3nt: TGCGCCAGCAGCCAAACCGGGAGGGGTCACCATGAGCAGTTCTTC
d_gene: TRBD1; v_gene: TRBV4-1; j_gene: TRBJ2-5; abundance: .; CDR3aa: CASSLVLTGEETQYF; CDR3nt: TGCGCCAGCAGCCTCGTCTTGACAGGGGAAGAGACCCAGTACTTC
d_gene: TRBD1; v_gene: TRBV6-6; j_gene: TRBJ1-6; abundance: .; CDR3aa: CASSYSEDRGQVRNF; CDR3nt: TGTGCCAGCAGTTACTCTGAGGACCGGGGACAGGTTAGAAACTTT
d_gene: .; v_gene: TRBV28; j_gene: TRBJ2-3; abundance: .; CDR3aa: CASSPMADTQYF; CDR3nt: TGTGCCAGCAGTCCTATGGCAGATACGCAGTATTTT
d_gene: .; v_gene: TRBV5-1; j_gene: TRBJ2-6; abundance: once; CDR3aa: CASSWGTPGANVLTF; CDR3nt: TGCGCCAGCAGCTGGGGCACACCTGGGGCCAACGTCCTGACTTTC
d_gene: .; v_gene: TRBV5-1; j_gene: TRBJ2-2; abundance: .; CDR3aa: CASSQVSGAPNTGELFF; CDR3nt: TGCGCCAGCAGCCAGGTATCAGGGGCCCCGAACACCGGGGAGCTGTTTTTT
d_gene: .; v_gene: TRBV28; j_gene: TRBJ1-4; abundance: .; CDR3aa: CASSPGQSGEKLFF; CDR3nt: TGTGCCAGCAGCCCCGGACAGAGCGGTGAAAAACTGTTTTTT
d_gene: TRBD1; v_gene: TRBV18; j_gene: TRBJ1-5; abundance: .; CDR3aa: CASSPGRGQRPQHF; CDR3nt: TGTGCCAGTTCTCCCGGGAGGGGGCAGCGGCCCCAGCATTTT
d_gene: TRBD1; v_gene: TRBV18; j_gene: TRBJ2-4; abundance: .; CDR3aa: CASSSGTGVNIQYF; CDR3nt: TGTGCCAGCTCATCCGGGACAGGGGTGAACATTCAGTACTTC
d_gene: TRBD2; v_gene: TRBV5-1; j_gene: TRBJ2-1; abundance: .; CDR3aa: CASSSGLAGRHEQFF; CDR3nt: TGCGCCAGCAGCTCGGGACTAGCGGGACGCCATGAGCAGTTCTTC
d_gene: .; v_gene: TRBV2; j_gene: TRBJ1-2; abundance: .; CDR3aa: CASCQGGDYGYTF; CDR3nt: TGTGCCAGCTGCCAAGGGGGGGACTATGGCTACACCTTC
d_gene: TRBD1; v_gene: TRBV4-3; j_gene: TRBJ2-1; abundance: .; CDR3aa: CASSQDGGQGTYNEQFF; CDR3nt: TGCGCCAGCAGCCAAGACGGGGGACAGGGCACCTACAATGAGCAGTTCTTC
d_gene: .; v_gene: TRBV10-1; j_gene: TRBJ2-5; abundance: .; CDR3aa: CASSPEGGETQYF; CDR3nt: TGCGCCAGCAGTCCGGAGGGCGGAGAGACCCAGTACTTC
d_gene: .; v_gene: TRBV12-3/TRBV12-4; j_gene: TRBJ2-1; abundance: .; CDR3aa: CASSLGTSKEQFF; CDR3nt: TGTGCCAGCAGTTTAGGGACTTCCAAGGAGCAGTTCTTC
d_gene: .; v_gene: TRBV6-5; j_gene: TRBJ2-2; abundance: .; CDR3aa: CASRTPQGKTGELFF; CDR3nt: TGTGCCAGCAGGACCCCGCAGGGGAAGACCGGGGAGCTGTTTTTT
d_gene: TRBD2; v_gene: TRBV29-1; j_gene: TRBJ2-7; abundance: .; CDR3aa: CSVRAGDSEQYF; CDR3nt: TGCAGCGTTAGGGCGGGGGACTCCGAGCAGTACTTC
d_gene: TRBD1; v_gene: TRBV5-5; j_gene: TRBJ1-2; abundance: once; CDR3aa: CASSFGLGQGLYGYTF; CDR3nt: TGTGCCAGCAGCTTTGGGTTAGGACAGGGGCTTTATGGCTACACCTTC
d_gene: .; v_gene: TRBV5-1; j_gene: TRBJ2-7; abundance: .; CDR3aa: CASSPEWGTYEQYF; CDR3nt: TGCGCCAGCAGCCCGGAGTGGGGCACCTACGAGCAGTACTTC
d_gene: TRBD1; v_gene: TRBV30; j_gene: TRBJ1-5; abundance: once; CDR3aa: CAWGRTGQINQPQHF; CDR3nt: TGTGCCTGGGGACGTACGGGACAGATCAATCAGCCCCAGCATTTT
d_gene: .; v_gene: TRBV6-6; j_gene: TRBJ2-3; abundance: .; CDR3aa: CASSLLGRKSTDTQYF; CDR3nt: TGTGCCAGCAGCTTACTGGGCAGAAAGAGCACAGATACGCAGTATTTT
d_gene: TRBD2; v_gene: TRBV29-1; j_gene: TRBJ2-7; abundance: few; CDR3aa: CSVGDLSGYNYEQYF; CDR3nt: TGCAGCGTTGGAGACCTTAGCGGGTATAACTACGAGCAGTACTTC
d_gene: TRBD1; v_gene: TRBV24-1; j_gene: TRBJ1-5; abundance: few; CDR3aa: CATSDGQGQGHF; CDR3nt: TGTGCCACCAGTGATGGACAGGGCCAAGGGCATTTT
d_gene: TRBD2; v_gene: TRBV5-4; j_gene: TRBJ2-3; abundance: .; CDR3aa: CASSPRRQLAGEGNTQYF; CDR3nt: TGTGCCAGCAGCCCGCGACGCCAACTAGCGGGGGAGGGGAATACGCAGTATTTT
d_gene: TRBD2; v_gene: TRBV5-1; j_gene: TRBJ2-7; abundance: .; CDR3aa: CASSFGTSGRAEVNEQYF; CDR3nt: TGCGCCAGCAGCTTCGGGACTAGCGGGAGGGCCGAGGTAAACGAGCAGTACTTC
d_gene: .; v_gene: TRBV3-1/TRBV3-2; j_gene: TRBJ2-7; abundance: .; CDR3aa: CASSQDLRLLYEQYF; CDR3nt: TGTGCCAGCAGCCAAGATCTACGTCTCCTCTACGAGCAGTACTTC
d_gene: .; v_gene: TRBV6-1; j_gene: TRBJ1-2; abundance: .; CDR3aa: CASSEDLRFYGYTF; CDR3nt: TGTGCCAGCAGTGAAGACTTGAGATTCTATGGCTACACCTTC
d_gene: TRBD1; v_gene: TRBV30; j_gene: TRBJ1-6; abundance: .; CDR3aa: CAWSPTDRVYNSPLHF; CDR3nt: TGTGCCTGGAGTCCGACGGACAGGGTCTATAATTCACCCCTCCACTTT
d_gene: TRBD1; v_gene: TRBV18; j_gene: TRBJ1-2; abundance: .; CDR3aa: CASSQGQEDGYTF; CDR3nt: TGTGCCAGCTCACAAGGACAGGAGGATGGCTACACCTTC
d_gene: TRBD2; v_gene: TRBV30; j_gene: TRBJ2-5; abundance: .; CDR3aa: CAWSGLAGVDETQYF; CDR3nt: TGTGCCTGGAGTGGGCTAGCGGGAGTGGATGAGACCCAGTACTTC
d_gene: .; v_gene: TRBV20-1; j_gene: TRBJ2-7; abundance: .; CDR3aa: CSPYGSYEQYF; CDR3nt: TGCAGCCCATACGGGTCCTACGAGCAGTACTTC